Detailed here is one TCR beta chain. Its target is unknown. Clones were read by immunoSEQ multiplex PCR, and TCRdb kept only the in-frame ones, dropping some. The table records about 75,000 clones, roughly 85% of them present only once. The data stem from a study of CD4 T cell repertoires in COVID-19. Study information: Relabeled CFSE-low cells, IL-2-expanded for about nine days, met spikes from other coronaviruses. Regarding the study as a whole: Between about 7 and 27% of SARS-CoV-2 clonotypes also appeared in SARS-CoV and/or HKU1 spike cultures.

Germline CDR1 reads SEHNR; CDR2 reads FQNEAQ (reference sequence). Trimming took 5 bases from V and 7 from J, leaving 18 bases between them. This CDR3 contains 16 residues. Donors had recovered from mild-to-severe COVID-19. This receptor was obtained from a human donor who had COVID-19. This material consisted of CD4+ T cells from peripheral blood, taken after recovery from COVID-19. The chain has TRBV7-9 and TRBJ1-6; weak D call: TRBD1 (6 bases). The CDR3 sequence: CASSPSRDTGNSPLHF. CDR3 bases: TGTGCCAGCAGCCCTTCACGGGACACGGGGAATTCACCCCTCCACTTT.